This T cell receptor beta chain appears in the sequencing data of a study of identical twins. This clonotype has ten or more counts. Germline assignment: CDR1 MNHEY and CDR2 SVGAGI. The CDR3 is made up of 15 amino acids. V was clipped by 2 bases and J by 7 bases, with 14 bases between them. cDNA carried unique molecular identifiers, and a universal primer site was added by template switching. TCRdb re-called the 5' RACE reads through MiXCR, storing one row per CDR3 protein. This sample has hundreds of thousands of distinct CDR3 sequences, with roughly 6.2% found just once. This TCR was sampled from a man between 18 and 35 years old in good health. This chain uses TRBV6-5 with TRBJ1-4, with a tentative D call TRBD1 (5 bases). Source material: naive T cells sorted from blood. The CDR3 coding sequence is TGTGCCAGCAGTTACCGTTGGAGGGGCGGTGAAAAACTGTTTTTT. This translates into CASSYRWRGGEKLFF.